Sequencing of this TCR beta chain was carried out in a study of shared clonotypes between healthy human individuals. The ends were cut back, 5 bases at V and 9 bases at J, with 11 bases in the middle. The CDR3 is 12 residues long. Germline CDR1 is SEHNR and CDR2 is FQNEAQ (reference sequence). Here immunoSEQ multiplex PCR was the method, and the copy in TCRdb shows in-frame clones only, minus some. The sample holds a few hundred thousand clones, roughly 97% seen once. The sample consisted of naive CD4+ T cells sorted from blood. Described subset: CD45RA+ positively selected. The source of this sequence is a woman aged 25 to 39 in good health. V and J are TRBV7-9 and TRBJ1-5; no clear D gene. CDR3 sequence (DNA): TGTGCCAGCAGCGCAAACGTTTTGCCCCAGCATTTT. Translation gives CASSANVLPQHF. Using reference TRBV7-9 and TRBJ1-5 for the parts outside the CDR3, the full variable domain is DTGVSQNPRHKITKRGQNVTFRCDPISEHNRLYWYRQTLGQGPEFLTYFQNEAQLEKSRLLSDRFSAERPKGSFSTLEIQRTEQGDSAMYLCASSANVLPQHFGDGTRLSIL.